This T cell receptor beta chain is from a study of CD8 T cells in Susac syndrome. RNA amounts of about 0.5 to 1 ug underwent reverse transcription with random hexamers. Amplification of TCR beta CDR3 spanned 54 Vbeta and 13 Jbeta via immunoSEQ multiplex PCR. TCRdb fed the immunoSEQ multiplex PCR reads into MiXCR, producing one record per CDR3 protein. This table holds 330,000 or so distinct CDR3 sequences, about 91% found once. The germline V and J ends were trimmed by 8 bases and 4 bases, with 15 bases remaining between them. Germline CDR1 is SGHRS and CDR2 is YFSETQ. The CDR3 is made up of 13 amino acids. This clonotype was seen just once. Its antigen is unknown. Findings and limits, study-wide: The study recognized that its TCR sequencing and HLA analysis covered a relatively small number of individuals.

Negative isolation yielded CD4+ and CD8+ T cells, and FACS enriched TEMRA cells. Sample: CD8+ T cells from PBMCs. This TCR came from a human donor with multiple sclerosis. This chain links TRBV5-1 with TRBJ1-1, with D hard to call. As DNA, the CDR3 is TGCGCCAGTGCCATCTCCTCTACCACTGAAGCTTTCTTT. Translating it yields CASAISSTTEAFF.